Presented here are 11 T cell receptor beta chains from one specimen sequenced in a study of beta chain features in type 1 diabetes. Study-wide points: All four CD4+ subsets from Type 1 diabetes patients carried moderately but significantly shorter TCRB CDR3s.

No antigens are known for them. Expressed TCRB transcripts were sequenced because the entire RNA isolate underwent reverse transcription. Assay: immunoSEQ multiplex PCR; the TCRdb copy retains only in-frame clones and omits some. The table records some 250,000 clones, roughly 11% of them present only once. Sample: naive CD4+ T cells from blood. The receptor source for this set is a man aged 25-40 years with type 1 diabetes.

The sample holds a few counts of this clone. This chain joins TRBV11-1 and TRBJ1-6; a possible D gene is TRBD1 (6 bases). Deletions cut 2 bases from V and 10 bases from J, with 12 bases between. Germline V gene lookup returns CDR1 SGHAT and CDR2 FQDESV (reference sequence). The CDR3 covers 14 residues. CDR3 sequence reads: CASSLQQGISPLHF. In DNA form, the CDR3 reads TGTGCCAGCAGCTTACAACAGGGAATATCACCCCTCCACTTT.

This clone was recorded a few times. V usage is TRBV4-3 and J usage is TRBJ1-6, with TRBD1 identical over 8 bases. CDR1 LGHNA and CDR2 YSLEER come from the germline V gene. Trimming cost V 5 bases and J 7 bases; bases outside gene matches: 7. The CDR3 loop spans 15 amino acids. CDR3 loop: CASSSRQGMNSPLHF. The CDR3 DNA sequence: TGCGCCAGCAGCTCCCGACAGGGGATGAATTCACCCCTCCACTTT.

This clone was seen only a few times. The genes are TRBV11-1 and TRBJ2-4; D is perhaps TRBD2 (7 bases). Germline assignment: CDR1 SGHAT and CDR2 FQDESV (reference sequence). The V and J ends lost 5 bases and 8 bases respectively, with 19 bases between them. The CDR3 is 15 residues long. The CDR3 DNA is TGTGCCAGCAGCCCCGGACTAGTGGAGGGGGACATTCAGTACTTC. This gives the protein CASSPGLVEGDIQYF.

The count of this clone is one. The chain couples TRBV19 to TRBJ2-7, with 7 nucleotides matching TRBD1. J was trimmed by 5 bases and V by 4 bases; bases with no gene match: 5. The length of the CDR3 is 13 residues. Germline V CDR1 and CDR2: LNHDA, SQIVND (reference sequence). CDR3 protein: CASSSHRGDEQYF. CDR3 nucleotides: TGTGCCAGTAGTAGCCACAGGGGAGACGAGCAGTACTTC.

This clone was picked up a small number of times. The chain uses TRBV6-1 and TRBJ2-6, with D possibly matching TRBD2 (6 bases). The CDR3 has 15 amino acids. The V gene lost 6 bases and the J gene lost 4 bases, with 13 bases spanning the gap. Germline CDR1 MNHNS, CDR2 SASEGT. CDR3: CASRVGEAGANVLTF. The CDR3 DNA sequence: TGTGCCAGCAGGGTGGGGGAGGCGGGGGCCAACGTCCTGACTTTC.

In its sample, this clone was seen a few times. The V call is TRBV4-1, the J call TRBJ2-3, with D possibly TRBD2 on 5 matching bases. The CDR3 contains 14 residues. Germline V gives CDR1 MGHRA, CDR2 YSYEKL. V shed 2 bases and J shed 4 bases, with 10 bases lying between them. The CDR3 DNA reads TGCGCCAGCAGCCAAACGGGATCAGCAGATACGCAGTATTTT. It is translated as CASSQTGSADTQYF.

The V call is TRBV29-1, the J call TRBJ2-5; tentative D call: TRBD2 (7 bases). The V end was cut by 6 bases, the J end by 5 bases, with 19 bases between. Germline V CDR1 and CDR2: SQVTM, ANQGSEA. The CDR3 contains 14 residues. The DNA for the CDR3 is TGCAGCGTCGACAGGACGAGCGGGATCGAGACCCAGTACTTC. It specifies CSVDRTSGIETQYF.

The genes are TRBV9 and TRBJ1-2; possible D gene TRBD1, 6 bases. CDR3 length equals 14 residues. Per germline, CDR1 SGDLS and CDR2 YYNGEE. Trimming shortened V by 4 bases and J by 3 bases, and 13 bases separated the two germline ends. The DNA for the CDR3 is TGTGCCAGCAGCCTACAGGGATATGACTATGGCTACACCTTC. Its translation is CASSLQGYDYGYTF.

This rearrangement joins TRBV4-3 to TRBJ1-2; TRBD1 aligns across 9 bases. V gave up 0 bases and J gave up 4 bases; unmatched junction bases: 9. Germline-derived CDR1 and CDR2 are LGHNA and YSLEER. This CDR3 comprises 17 residues. The CDR3 loop is CASSQDLTGGASYGYTF. As DNA, the CDR3 is TGCGCCAGCAGCCAAGATCTAACAGGGGGCGCGTCCTATGGCTACACCTTC.

This clone has only a few counts. This rearrangement joins TRBV7-2 to TRBJ2-3, with D unclear. The CDR3 is 15 residues long. CDR1 SGHTA and CDR2 FQGNSA come from the germline V gene. Trimming removed 2 bases from V and 0 bases from J, with 9 bases in between. The CDR3 nucleotides are TGTGCCAGCAGCTTAATGTCGTTAAGCACAGATACGCAGTATTTT. Its translation is CASSLMSLSTDTQYF.

In its sample, this clone was seen a few times. The CDR3 reads CASSPSTSGGLYEQYF. The CDR3 coding sequence is TGTGCCAGCTCACCGTCAACTAGCGGGGGCCTCTACGAGCAGTACTTC. V is TRBV18 and J is TRBJ2-7; TRBD2 agrees at 11 bases. This CDR3 spans 16 amino acids. Unmatched junction bases numbered 7, after V lost 3 bases and J lost 3 bases. Germline V gives CDR1 KGHSH, CDR2 LQKENI.